These T cell receptor beta chains were read from a single sample in a study of cytomegalovirus exposure and HLA in healthy donors. The protocol was immunoSEQ multiplex PCR, while the TCRdb copy is restricted to in-frame clones and leaves out a portion. The profile shows roughly 180,000 clones, roughly 88% of them singletons. Specimen: PBMCs. The receptors stem from a girl aged 2 to 9 in good health and CMV-seropositive. Both conserved end residues are part of each CDR3. A D gene is named only where the DNA matches it firmly. Where a row states a size, it is once, few, many or the class of an expanded clone; other rows omit it.

J gene: TRBJ1-1
D gene: NA
clone size: NA
CDR3 length: 15
V gene: TRBV19
CDR3 protein: CASSIWPGRGTEAFF
CDR3 DNA: TGTGCCAGTAGTATTTGGCCAGGAAGAGGGACTGAAGCTTTCTTT

J gene: TRBJ1-2
D gene: NA
clone size: NA
CDR3 length: 13
V gene: TRBV10-3
CDR3 protein: CAITEDGDYGYTF
CDR3 DNA: TGTGCCATCACTGAAGACGGAGACTATGGCTACACCTTC

J gene: TRBJ1-2
D gene: NA
clone size: NA
CDR3 length: 17
V gene: TRBV4-1
CDR3 protein: CASSQAIGEIIKYGYTF
CDR3 DNA: TGCGCCAGCAGCCAAGCCATTGGAGAAATAATAAAGTATGGCTACACCTTC

J gene: TRBJ2-5
D gene: TRBD2
clone size: few
CDR3 length: 15
V gene: TRBV19
CDR3 protein: CASSIAGLAGETQYF
CDR3 DNA: TGTGCCAGTAGTATAGCAGGACTAGCTGGCGAGACCCAGTACTTC

J gene: TRBJ1-2
D gene: NA
clone size: NA
CDR3 length: 12
V gene: TRBV6-1
CDR3 protein: CASTRLTGGYTF
CDR3 DNA: TGTGCCAGCACCAGATTAACGGGTGGCTACACCTTC

J gene: TRBJ2-3
D gene: NA
clone size: once
CDR3 length: 17
V gene: TRBV4-1
CDR3 protein: CASSHTTRRPRTDTQYF
CDR3 DNA: TGCGCCAGCAGCCACACTACCCGCCGGCCCCGCACAGATACGCAGTATTTT

J gene: TRBJ1-1
D gene: TRBD1
clone size: NA
CDR3 length: 14
V gene: TRBV19
CDR3 protein: CASSIGDRNTEAFF
CDR3 DNA: TGTGCCAGTAGTATAGGGGACAGGAACACTGAAGCTTTCTTT

J gene: TRBJ2-7
D gene: TRBD1
clone size: NA
CDR3 length: 14
V gene: TRBV30
CDR3 protein: CAWKDRDQTYEQYF
CDR3 DNA: TGTGCCTGGAAGGACAGGGACCAAACCTACGAGCAGTACTTC

J gene: TRBJ1-2
D gene: NA
clone size: NA
CDR3 length: 12
V gene: TRBV7-2
CDR3 protein: CASSRRNYGYTF
CDR3 DNA: TGTGCCAGCAGCCGTCGGAACTATGGCTACACCTTC

J gene: TRBJ1-1
D gene: NA
clone size: few
CDR3 length: 12
V gene: TRBV4-2
CDR3 protein: CASSHVNTEAFF
CDR3 DNA: TGTGCCAGCAGCCACGTTAACACTGAAGCTTTCTTT

J gene: TRBJ2-3
D gene: NA
clone size: NA
CDR3 length: 12
V gene: TRBV11-3
CDR3 protein: CASSTDMYTQYF
CDR3 DNA: TGTGCCAGCAGCACCGACATGTATACGCAGTATTTT

J gene: TRBJ2-7
D gene: TRBD2
clone size: NA
CDR3 length: 14
V gene: TRBV7-2
CDR3 protein: CASSGLGTAYEQYF
CDR3 DNA: TGTGCCAGCAGCGGACTAGGGACCGCCTACGAGCAGTACTTC

J gene: TRBJ2-3
D gene: TRBD2
clone size: NA
CDR3 length: 19
V gene: TRBV5-1
CDR3 protein: CASSLGPSGGVKWKDTQYF
CDR3 DNA: TGCGCCAGCAGCTTGGGGCCGAGCGGGGGGGTTAAATGGAAAGATACGCAGTATTTT

J gene: TRBJ1-1
D gene: NA
clone size: NA
CDR3 length: 17
V gene: TRBV28
CDR3 protein: CASSLSRGRGKNTEAFF
CDR3 DNA: TGTGCCAGCAGTTTATCGCGGGGGAGGGGGAAGAACACTGAAGCTTTCTTT

J gene: TRBJ2-7
D gene: NA
clone size: NA
CDR3 length: 14
V gene: TRBV7-2
CDR3 protein: CASSLVVLGYEQYF
CDR3 DNA: TGTGCCAGCAGCTTAGTCGTACTCGGCTACGAGCAGTACTTC